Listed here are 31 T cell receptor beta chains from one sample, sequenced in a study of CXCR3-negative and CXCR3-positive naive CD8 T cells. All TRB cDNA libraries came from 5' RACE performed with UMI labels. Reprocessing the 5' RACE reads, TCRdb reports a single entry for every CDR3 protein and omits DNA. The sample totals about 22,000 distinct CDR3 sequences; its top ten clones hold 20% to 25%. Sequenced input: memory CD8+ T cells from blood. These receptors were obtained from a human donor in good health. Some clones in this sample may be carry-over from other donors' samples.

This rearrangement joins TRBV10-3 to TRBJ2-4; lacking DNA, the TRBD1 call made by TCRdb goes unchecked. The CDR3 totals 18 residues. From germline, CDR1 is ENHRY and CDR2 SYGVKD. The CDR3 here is CAISESGTFSIAKNIQYF.

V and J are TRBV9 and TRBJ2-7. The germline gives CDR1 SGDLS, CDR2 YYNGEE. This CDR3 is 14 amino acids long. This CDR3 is CASSLRSDPYEQYF.

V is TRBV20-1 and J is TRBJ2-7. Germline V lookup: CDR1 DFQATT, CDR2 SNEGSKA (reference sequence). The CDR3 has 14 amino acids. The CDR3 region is CSASMGGRDYEQYF.

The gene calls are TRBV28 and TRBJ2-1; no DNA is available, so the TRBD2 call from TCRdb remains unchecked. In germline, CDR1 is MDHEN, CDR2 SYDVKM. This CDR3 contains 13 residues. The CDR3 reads CATVGTTYNEQFF.

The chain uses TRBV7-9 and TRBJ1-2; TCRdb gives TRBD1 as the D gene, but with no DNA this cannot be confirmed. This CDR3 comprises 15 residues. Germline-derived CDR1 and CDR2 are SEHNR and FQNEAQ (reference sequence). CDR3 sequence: CASSSLWDSQYGYTF.

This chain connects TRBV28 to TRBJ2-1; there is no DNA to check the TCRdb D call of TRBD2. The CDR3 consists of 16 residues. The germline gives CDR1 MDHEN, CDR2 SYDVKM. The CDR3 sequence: CASSFRGLTSYNEQFF.

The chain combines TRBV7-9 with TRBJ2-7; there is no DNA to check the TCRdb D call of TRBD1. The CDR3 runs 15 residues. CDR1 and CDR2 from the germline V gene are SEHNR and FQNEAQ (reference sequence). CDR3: CASSLSGGHAYEQYF.

CDR3 loop: CASSQGVSPYEQYF. V and J are TRBV3-1 and TRBJ2-7. CDR3 size: 14 residues. Germline values: CDR1 LGHDT, CDR2 YNNKEL (reference sequence).

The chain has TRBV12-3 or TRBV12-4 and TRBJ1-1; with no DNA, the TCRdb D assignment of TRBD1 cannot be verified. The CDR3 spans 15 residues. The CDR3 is CASSLNQGAYTEAFF.

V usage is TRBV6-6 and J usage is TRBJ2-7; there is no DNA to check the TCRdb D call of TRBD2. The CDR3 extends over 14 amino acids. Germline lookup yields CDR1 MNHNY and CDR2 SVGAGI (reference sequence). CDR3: CASIGNWGLSEQYF.

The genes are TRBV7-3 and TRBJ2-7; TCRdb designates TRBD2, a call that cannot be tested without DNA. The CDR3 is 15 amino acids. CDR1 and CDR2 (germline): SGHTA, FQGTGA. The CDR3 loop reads CASSLAGGSVYEQYF.

The CDR3 loop is CASSPDASGGFGNIQYF. The V call is TRBV5-1, the J call TRBJ2-4; TCRdb's D call of TRBD2 is untestable without DNA. Germline CDR1 reads SGHRS; CDR2 reads YFSETQ. CDR3 length: 17 residues.

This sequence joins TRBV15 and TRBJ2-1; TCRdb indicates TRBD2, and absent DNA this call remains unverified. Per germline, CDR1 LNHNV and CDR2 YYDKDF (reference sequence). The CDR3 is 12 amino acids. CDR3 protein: CATSTGDGEQFF.

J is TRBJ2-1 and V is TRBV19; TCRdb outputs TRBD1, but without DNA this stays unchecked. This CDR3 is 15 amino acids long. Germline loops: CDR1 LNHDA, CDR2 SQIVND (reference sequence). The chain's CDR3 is CASSMGGRSYNEQFF.

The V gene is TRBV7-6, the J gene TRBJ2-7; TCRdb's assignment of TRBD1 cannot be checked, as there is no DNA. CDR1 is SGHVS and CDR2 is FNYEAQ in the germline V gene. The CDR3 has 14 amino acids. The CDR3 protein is CASSLAQGSDEQYF.

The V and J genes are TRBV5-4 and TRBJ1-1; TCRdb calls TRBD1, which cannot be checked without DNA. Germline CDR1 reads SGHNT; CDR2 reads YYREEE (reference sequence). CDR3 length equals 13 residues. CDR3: CASRSTGLTEAFF.

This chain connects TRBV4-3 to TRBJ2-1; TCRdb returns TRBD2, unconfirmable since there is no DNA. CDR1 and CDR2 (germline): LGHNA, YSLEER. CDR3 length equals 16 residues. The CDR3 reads CASSRQSRGPYNEQFF.

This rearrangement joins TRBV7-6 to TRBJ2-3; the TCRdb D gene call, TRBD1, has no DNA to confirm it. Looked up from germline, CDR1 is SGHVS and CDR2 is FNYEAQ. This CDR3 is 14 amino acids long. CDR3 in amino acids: CASSLDQGADTQYF.

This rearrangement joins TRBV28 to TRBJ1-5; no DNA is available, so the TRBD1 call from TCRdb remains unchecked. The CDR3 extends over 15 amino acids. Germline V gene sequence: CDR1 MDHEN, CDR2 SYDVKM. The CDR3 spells CASSFGRGVNQPQHF.

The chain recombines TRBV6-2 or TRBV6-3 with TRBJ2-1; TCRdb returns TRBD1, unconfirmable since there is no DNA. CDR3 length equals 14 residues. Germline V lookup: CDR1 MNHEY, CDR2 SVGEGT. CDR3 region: CASSLGTGGNEQFF.

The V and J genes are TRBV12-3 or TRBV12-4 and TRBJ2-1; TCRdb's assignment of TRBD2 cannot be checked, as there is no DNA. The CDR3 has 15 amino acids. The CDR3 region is CATMLAGGYYNEQFF.

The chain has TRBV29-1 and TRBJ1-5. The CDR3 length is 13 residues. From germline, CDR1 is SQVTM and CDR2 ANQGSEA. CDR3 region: CSVEDGGGQPQHF.

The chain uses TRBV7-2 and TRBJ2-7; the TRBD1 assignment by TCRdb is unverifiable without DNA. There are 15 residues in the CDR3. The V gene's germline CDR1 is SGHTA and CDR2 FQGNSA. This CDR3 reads CASSLDGVGVNEQYF.

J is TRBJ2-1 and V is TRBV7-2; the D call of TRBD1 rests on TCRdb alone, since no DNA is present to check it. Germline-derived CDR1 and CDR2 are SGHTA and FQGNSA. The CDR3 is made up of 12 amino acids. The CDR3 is CASKPSPGEQFF.

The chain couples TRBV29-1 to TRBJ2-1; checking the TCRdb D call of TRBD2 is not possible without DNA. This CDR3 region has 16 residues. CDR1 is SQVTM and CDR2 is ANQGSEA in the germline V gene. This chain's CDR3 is CSVESPRNVLYNEQFF.

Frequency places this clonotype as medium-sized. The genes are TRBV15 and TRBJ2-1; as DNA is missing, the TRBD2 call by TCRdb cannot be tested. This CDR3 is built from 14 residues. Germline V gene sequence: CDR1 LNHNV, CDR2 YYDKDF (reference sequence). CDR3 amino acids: CATGVGLSSNEQFF.

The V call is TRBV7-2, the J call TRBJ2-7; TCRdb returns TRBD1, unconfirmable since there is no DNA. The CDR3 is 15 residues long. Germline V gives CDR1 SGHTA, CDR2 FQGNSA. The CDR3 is CASSLVQGRGDEQYF.

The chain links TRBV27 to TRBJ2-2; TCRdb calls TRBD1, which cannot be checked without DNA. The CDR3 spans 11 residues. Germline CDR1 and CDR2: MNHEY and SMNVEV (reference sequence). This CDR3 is CASSPGGELFF.

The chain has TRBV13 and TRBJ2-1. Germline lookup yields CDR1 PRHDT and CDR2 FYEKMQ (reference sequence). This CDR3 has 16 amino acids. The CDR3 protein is CASSLEPSHSYNEQFF.

The CDR3 reads CSATFGYEQYF. The chain employs TRBV29-1 and TRBJ2-7. CDR1 is SQVTM, CDR2 ANQGSEA, per germline. The CDR3 runs to 11 residues.

CDR3 sequence: CASSPDRNYGANVLTF. This sequence joins TRBV7-9 and TRBJ2-6; TCRdb selects TRBD1, and the lack of DNA leaves this call unchecked. CDR1 and CDR2 (germline): SEHNR, FQNEAQ (reference sequence). CDR3 length: 16 amino acids.